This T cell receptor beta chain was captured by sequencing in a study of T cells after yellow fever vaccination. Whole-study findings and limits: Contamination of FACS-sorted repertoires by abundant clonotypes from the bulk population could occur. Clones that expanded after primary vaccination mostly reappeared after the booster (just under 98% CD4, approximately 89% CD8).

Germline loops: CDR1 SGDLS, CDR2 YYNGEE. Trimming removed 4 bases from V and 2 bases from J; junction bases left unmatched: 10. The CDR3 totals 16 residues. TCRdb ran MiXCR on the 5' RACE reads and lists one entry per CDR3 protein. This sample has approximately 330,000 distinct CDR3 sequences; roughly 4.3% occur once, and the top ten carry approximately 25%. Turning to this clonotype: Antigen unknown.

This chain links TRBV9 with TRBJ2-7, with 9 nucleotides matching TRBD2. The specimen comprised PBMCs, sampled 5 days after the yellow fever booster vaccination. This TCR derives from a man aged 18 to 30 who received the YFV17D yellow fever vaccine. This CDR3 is CASSPEGAGGAYEQYF. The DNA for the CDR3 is TGTGCCAGCAGCCCGGAGGGGGCGGGGGGGGCCTACGAGCAGTACTTC.